One sample yielded the 2 T cell receptor beta chains listed below, sequenced in a study of vaccination effects on CD4 cells after COVID-19. These TCRs are of unknown antigen specificity. Under the ViraFEST assay, PBMC were stimulated with viral peptide pools so that antigen-specific CD4+ T cells expanded. Sequencing was performed afterwards. Subsequent to about 10 days of culture, CD4+ T cells were isolated. None of these healthy vaccinees had been infected with SARS-CoV-2 before vaccination. The assay was immunoSEQ multiplex PCR, and TCRdb's table has in-frame clones only and misses some. This sample carries about 71,000 clones, approximately 79% of them seen once, and the ten largest clones take less than 5%. Specimen: CD4+ T cells from PBMCs cultured with HCoV-OC43 spike peptides, collected before COVID-19 vaccination. The subset is: HCoV-OC43 spike overlapping peptide pool stimulation. These receptors came from a human donor who received a COVID-19 vaccine.

This clone showed up just a few times. The chain recombines TRBV7-3 with TRBJ2-7; 7 positions agree with TRBD2. CDR1 and CDR2 from the germline V gene are SGHTA and FQGTGA. CDR3 length equals 15 residues. J gave up 4 bases and V 0 bases, and 6 bases lay outside the gene matches. For the CDR3, the DNA is TGTGCCAGCAGCTTAACGGGAACCGGGGGGTACGAGCAGTACGTC. It codes for CASSLTGTGGYEQYV.

The chain links TRBV5-6 to TRBJ1-4; D is unclear. V was pared by 0 bases and J by 7 bases, with 7 bases between. The CDR3 runs to 13 residues. Germline V gene lookup returns CDR1 SGHDT and CDR2 YYEEEE. CDR3 coding DNA: TGTGCCAGCAGCTTGGGGACGGCTGAAAAACTGTTTTTT. Protein product: CASSLGTAEKLFF.